These 2 T cell receptor beta chains were sequenced from one sample in a study of response to subunit inactivated influenza vaccine. TCRdb ran MiXCR on the RT-PCR reads and lists one entry per CDR3 protein. The table includes roughly 630,000 distinct CDR3 sequences, roughly 15% detected once. The sequencing here drew on PBMCs from blood, taken 14 days before vaccination. The receptors here all came from a man aged 50-60 years who received an inactivated influenza vaccine.

This clonotype showed up many times. The genes are TRBV7-9 and TRBJ1-6, with TRBD1 matching over 9 bases. This CDR3 contains 16 residues. CDR1 and CDR2 (germline): SEHNR, FQNEAQ (reference sequence). Trimming at V came to 7 bases and at J to 4 bases, leaving 8 bases not matched to a gene. The CDR3: CASTLPDRGYNSPLHF. CDR3 nucleotide sequence: TGTGCCAGCACCCTACCGGACAGGGGTTATAATTCACCCCTCCACTTT.

The gene calls are TRBV3-1 and TRBJ1-2, with TRBD1 matching 7 bases. Germline CDR1 and CDR2: LGHDT and YNNKEL (reference sequence). The CDR3 sequence is 13 residues long. V shed 3 bases and J 6 bases; nucleotides not matched to a gene: 4. CDR3 bases: TGTGCCAGCAGCCAGGGGGACAGTCATGGCTACACCTTC. This encodes CASSQGDSHGYTF.